The clone carrying this TCR beta chain was recorded at least ten times. What it binds is not known. The data are from a study of T cells after posttransplantation cyclophosphamide. General observations from the study: After PTCy, TRB diversity resembled that of CNI/methotrexate controls. Later blood repertoires were often dominated by clones from the donor CD8+ memory compartment.

Busulfan-fludarabine conditioning, marrow transplant, and cyclophosphamide on days +3 and +4 were administered. This table comes from immunoSEQ multiplex PCR, and its TCRdb copy is limited to in-frame clones, with some not included. The sample yields some 23,000 clones, without any singletons. The CDR3 runs to 15 residues. Germline trimming cut 0 bases from V and 5 bases from J; bases unmatched to any gene: 2. CDR1 and CDR2 from the germline V gene are MNHEY and SVGAGI. The receptor comes from a male patient in his late teens or twenties who received an allogeneic stem cell transplant from a related donor, was CMV-positive, and had no GVHD. A subset of T cells may come from the graft donor. This specimen was PBMCs, taken after allogeneic stem cell transplant with posttransplant cyclophosphamide. The chain has TRBV6-5 and TRBJ2-7, with 12 bases lining up with TRBD1. The DNA for the CDR3 is TGTGCCAGCAGTTACTCCGGGACAGGGGGCCACGAGCAGTACTTC. Its translation: CASSYSGTGGHEQYF.